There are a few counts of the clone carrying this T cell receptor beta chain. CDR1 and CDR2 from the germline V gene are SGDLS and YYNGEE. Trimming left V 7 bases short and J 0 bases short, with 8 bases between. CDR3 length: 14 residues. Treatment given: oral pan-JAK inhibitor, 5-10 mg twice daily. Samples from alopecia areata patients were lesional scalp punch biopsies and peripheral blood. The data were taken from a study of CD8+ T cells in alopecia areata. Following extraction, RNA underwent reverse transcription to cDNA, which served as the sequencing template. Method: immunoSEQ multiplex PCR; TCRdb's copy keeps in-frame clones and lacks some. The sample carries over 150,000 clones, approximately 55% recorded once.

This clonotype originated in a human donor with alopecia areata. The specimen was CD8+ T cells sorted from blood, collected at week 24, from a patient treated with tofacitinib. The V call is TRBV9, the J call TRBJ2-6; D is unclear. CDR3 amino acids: CASERSSGANVLTF. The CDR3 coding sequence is TGTGCCAGCGAACGGAGCTCTGGGGCCAACGTCCTGACTTTC.